The rows below give T cell receptor beta chains drawn from one sample of a study of blood T cell repertoires in COVID-19. The protocol was immunoSEQ multiplex PCR, while the TCRdb copy is restricted to in-frame clones and leaves out a portion. This table holds 400,000 or so clones, about 92% found once. Sequenced: PBMCs or T cells enriched from blood (not recorded which). The receptors derive from a man between 18 and 29 years old who had recovered from COVID-19. CDR3s include the opening cysteine and the closing phenylalanine or tryptophan. Fields, in order: V gene, J gene, clone size, D gene, CDR3 DNA, CDR3 protein. D genes are given only for firm matches. Not all rows give a size; the values are once, few, many and, for expanded clones, a class.

TRBV2	TRBJ2-7	.	TRBD1	TGTGCCAGCAGCCGGGACAGAGAAAACGAGCAGTACTTC	CASSRDRENEQYF
TRBV10-3	TRBJ1-4	.	TRBD1	TGTGCCATCAGTAGCTCAGACAGGGGTCTAAATGAAAAACTGTTTTTT	CAISSSDRGLNEKLFF
TRBV6-5	TRBJ2-2	few	.	TGTGCCAGCAGTCCAGGGACAGCGGGTTTTTTT	CASSPGTAGFF
TRBV7-2	TRBJ2-7	.	.	TGTGCCAGCAGCCCCTCACGAGCCAGGTCCTACGAGCAGTACTTC	CASSPSRARSYEQYF
TRBV19	TRBJ1-5	.	.	TGTGCCAGTAGAAAAACGGGAGCGGGCAATCAGCCCCAGCATTTT	CASRKTGAGNQPQHF
TRBV23-1	TRBJ2-5	.	TRBD1	TGCGCCAGCAGCCTCGCGGGGACAGGAGAGACCCAGTACTTC	CASSLAGTGETQYF
TRBV10-3	TRBJ2-7	.	.	TGTGCCATCAGTGAGTCCGGACAGTACGAGCAGTACTTC	CAISESGQYEQYF
TRBV27	TRBJ2-7	.	TRBD1	TGTGCCAGCAGTCTCGGGGGACAGGGAATTTACGAGCAGTACTTC	CASSLGGQGIYEQYF
TRBV27	TRBJ2-3	.	.	TGTGCCAGCAGCCCCGGGGCTAGCGGCACAGATACGCAGTATTTT	CASSPGASGTDTQYF
TRBV2	TRBJ1-5	once	.	TGTGCCAGCAGTCGGGCGATGGGAGTGGATCAGCCCCAGCATTTT	CASSRAMGVDQPQHF
TRBV6-5	TRBJ1-5	.	.	TGTGCCAGCGTTCCTGGGGGAGGGTATGATCAGCCCCAGCATTTT	CASVPGGGYDQPQHF
TRBV4-1	TRBJ1-4	once	.	TGCGCCAGCAGCCAGGACCGGGACTCAGAGGAGAAACTGTTTTTT	CASSQDRDSEEKLFF
TRBV10-1	TRBJ1-4	.	TRBD1	TGCGCCAGCAGTGAGTCGACAGGGAATGAAAAACTGTTTTTT	CASSESTGNEKLFF
TRBV5-1	TRBJ1-1	.	.	TGCGCCAGCAGCTTGGGCGGTCGTGACGAAGCTTTCTTT	CASSLGGRDEAFF
TRBV27	TRBJ1-5	.	.	TGTGCCAGCGGACCAGGGTCATATAGCAATCAGCCCCAGCATTTT	CASGPGSYSNQPQHF
TRBV28	TRBJ2-2	.	.	TGTGCCAGCAGTTGGGGGACTGTAGAGGCCGGGGAGCTGTTTTTT	CASSWGTVEAGELFF
TRBV5-6	TRBJ1-5	.	TRBD1	TGTGCCAGCAGCATGGGACAGGGAAATCAGCCCCAGCATTTT	CASSMGQGNQPQHF
TRBV6-5	TRBJ1-4	.	.	TGTGCCAGCAGTTACTCCCAGGGGAATGAAAAACTGTTTTTT	CASSYSQGNEKLFF
TRBV30	TRBJ2-1	.	TRBD2	TGTGCCTGGAGTTGGACTAGCGGCAACAATGAGCAGTTCTTC	CAWSWTSGNNEQFF
TRBV11-2	TRBJ2-1	once	TRBD2	TGTGCCAGCAGGTCTCTAGCGGGGGCTAAGAATGAGCAGTTCTTC	CASRSLAGAKNEQFF
TRBV5-1	TRBJ1-1	.	.	TGCGCCAGCAGCTTGGAGTCCGAGATAAACACTGAAGCTTTCTTT	CASSLESEINTEAFF
TRBV7-9	TRBJ1-2	.	TRBD1	TGTGCCAGCAGCCCAGGGGACAGGGCTAACTATGGCTACACCTTC	CASSPGDRANYGYTF
TRBV5-4	TRBJ1-1	.	TRBD1	TGTGCCAGCAGCCGAGGACAGGGGGCCACTGAAGCTTTCTTT	CASSRGQGATEAFF
TRBV9	TRBJ1-2	.	TRBD1	TGTGCCAGCAGCGTAGGAGGGGACAGGGGTGGCTACACCTTC	CASSVGGDRGGYTF
TRBV5-1	TRBJ2-7	.	TRBD2	TGCGCCAGCAGCGCCGGGACTAGCGGGTCCTACGAGCAGTACTTC	CASSAGTSGSYEQYF
TRBV28	TRBJ1-3	.	.	TGTGCCAGCAGTTTGAAGATCCTGAGCTCTGGAAACACCATATATTTT	CASSLKILSSGNTIYF
TRBV30	TRBJ2-6	.	.	TGTGCCTGTACAGGGAGCGGTGGGGCCAACGTCCTGACTTTC	CACTGSGGANVLTF
TRBV9	TRBJ2-5	once	TRBD2	TGTGCCAGCAGCTCTCCGGGGGGTTCGTGGGAGACCCAGTACTTC	CASSSPGGSWETQYF
TRBV28	TRBJ1-2	.	.	TGTGCCAGCAGTTTCGACTATGGCTACACCTTC	CASSFDYGYTF
TRBV3-1/TRBV3-2	TRBJ1-1	.	.	TGTGCCAGCAGCCGAATGACAGTGAACACTGAAGCTTTCTTT	CASSRMTVNTEAFF
TRBV5-1	TRBJ2-7	.	TRBD1	TGCGCCAGCAGCTCTGGACAGGCGAAAGGGAACGAGCAGTACTTC	CASSSGQAKGNEQYF